The 32 T cell receptor beta chains given below trace back to one sample, sequenced in a study of T cells in tuberculosis. Cells were sorted from thawed PBMC rested overnight and stained with GMM-loaded CD1B tetramer, viability dye and anti-CD3. The lipid loaded on the CD1B tetramers was C32 glucose monomycolate from Rhodococcus equi. Produced via immunoSEQ multiplex PCR; TCRdb's table is partial and in-frame only. The table lists about 59,000 clones, roughly 79% of them singletons. Sequencing was carried out using CD1b-GMM tetramer-negative cells sorted from PBMCs. These TCRs come from an adult woman with latent tuberculosis.

This clone was counted a few times. CDR3 loop: CASSLGGQGQTDTQYF. In DNA, the CDR3 is TGTGCCAGCAGTTTAGGAGGACAGGGGCAGACAGATACGCAGTATTTT. The chain has TRBV27 and TRBJ2-3, with TRBD1 matching 9 bases. Germline V lookup: CDR1 MNHEY, CDR2 SMNVEV (reference sequence). CDR3 length equals 16 residues. J lost 3 bases, V lost 2 bases, and 6 bases had no gene match.

This rearrangement joins TRBV9 to TRBJ2-3, with D hard to call. The V end lost 3 bases, the J end lost 1 base, and 6 bases lay between the germline ends. Germline CDR1 and CDR2: SGDLS and YYNGEE. This CDR3 comprises 13 residues. CDR3 coding DNA: TGTGCCAGCAGCGCTATTCGCACAGATACGCAGTATTTT. Translation gives CASSAIRTDTQYF.

This clone was detected only a few times. This chain uses TRBV2 with TRBJ2-5; 7 bases fit TRBD2. The CDR3 is made up of 16 amino acids. The ends lost 8 bases at V and 2 bases at J; junction bases unmatched: 14. The germline CDR1 and CDR2 sequences are SNHLY and FYNNEI. DNA of the CDR3: TGTGCCAGCCGGACGGGGCGGGGGAGTTCACAAGAGACCCAGTACTTC. It yields the protein CASRTGRGSSQETQYF.

This chain links TRBV10-3 with TRBJ1-1, with D possibly matching TRBD1 (6 bases). Germline values: CDR1 ENHRY, CDR2 SYGVKD. This CDR3 is built from 11 residues. With 6 bases removed from V and 8 bases from J, the gap between germline ends came to 10 bases. CDR3 DNA: TGTGCCATCAGCCAGGGGTTGGAAGCTTTCTTT. It encodes CAISQGLEAFF.

This sequence joins TRBV7-9 and TRBJ1-1, with D tentatively TRBD1 (5 bases). The CDR3 sequence is 15 residues long. Trimming shortened V by 5 bases and J by 3 bases, and 16 bases separated the two germline ends. Germline V gene lookup returns CDR1 SEHNR and CDR2 FQNEAQ (reference sequence). The CDR3 DNA follows: TGTGCCAGCAGCCCCGGAGGCCGGGGGGACACTGAAGCTTTCTTT. This translates into CASSPGGRGDTEAFF.

V is TRBV10-3 and J is TRBJ2-1, with 10 bases that match TRBD2. V shed 2 bases, J shed 5 bases, and the junction held 6 bases outside the gene matches. Germline V gene sequence: CDR1 ENHRY, CDR2 SYGVKD. The CDR3 loop spans 16 amino acids. The CDR3 nucleotides read TGTGCCATCAGTGAGACGAGCGGGAGGGCCGACAATGAGCAGTTCTTC. Residues: CAISETSGRADNEQFF.

J is TRBJ2-7 and V is TRBV7-2; D gene unclear. V lost 5 bases to trimming and J lost 7 bases, with 15 bases between them. Germline V gives CDR1 SGHTA, CDR2 FQGNSA. The CDR3 runs to 13 residues. DNA of the CDR3: TGTGCCAGCAGCGCCTGGAGCGCCCGAGAGCAGTACTTC. Protein product: CASSAWSAREQYF.

The V and J genes are TRBV30 and TRBJ1-2; 9 bases are shared with TRBD1. Germline lookup yields CDR1 GTSNPN and CDR2 SVGIG (reference sequence). The CDR3 has 11 residues. The V segment lost 5 bases and the J segment 8 bases; nucleotides outside the gene matches: 3. The CDR3 DNA is TGTGCCTGGGGACAGGGGATGGGCTACACCTTC. Its protein product is CAWGQGMGYTF.

CDR3 protein: CASSFGQGGRETQYF. The CDR3, as DNA: TGTGCCAGCAGCTTCGGTCAAGGGGGCCGAGAGACCCAGTACTTC. V gene TRBV5-8 combines with J gene TRBJ2-5; the match to TRBD1 covers 7 bases. Germline loops: CDR1 SGHTS, CDR2 YDEGEE. V was clipped by 2 bases and J by 4 bases; unmatched bases: 8. This CDR3 spans 15 amino acids.

The J gene is TRBJ1-1, the V gene TRBV28; a possible D gene is TRBD1 (5 bases). The CDR3 extends over 14 amino acids. Germline values: CDR1 MDHEN, CDR2 SYDVKM. Trimming left V 5 bases short and J 6 bases short, with 16 bases between. The CDR3 bases are TGTGCCAGCAGTGTCCACCGGGGAGGGGCTGAAGCTTTCTTT. Its translation is CASSVHRGGAEAFF.

This clone has just one count. The V gene is TRBV28, the J gene TRBJ1-1; maybe TRBD1 (6 bases). The CDR3 is 17 amino acids. Per germline, CDR1 MDHEN and CDR2 SYDVKM. Deletions cut 4 bases from V and 2 bases from J, with 20 bases between. Here the CDR3 reads CASSSGAGGQRNTEAFF. CDR3 bases: TGTGCCAGCAGTTCGGGGGCGGGGGGACAAAGAAACACTGAAGCTTTCTTT. Supplemented by reference TRBV28 and TRBJ1-1, the full variable domain reads DVKVTQSSRYLVKRTGEKVFLECVQDMDHENMFWYRQDPGLGLRLIYFSYDVKMKEKGDIPEGYSVSREKKERFSLILESASTNQTSMYLCASSSGAGGQRNTEAFFGQGTRLTVV.

V is TRBV19 and J is TRBJ1-1; 9 nucleotides match TRBD1. V shed 5 bases, J shed 1 base, and the junction held 2 bases outside the gene matches. CDR3 length: 14 residues. Germline values: CDR1 LNHDA, CDR2 SQIVND (reference sequence). This chain's CDR3 is CASSPDRGNTEAFF. Written as DNA, the CDR3 is TGTGCCAGTAGTCCGGACAGGGGGAACACTGAAGCTTTCTTT.

The chain employs TRBV9 and TRBJ2-2, with 9 bases lining up with TRBD1. This CDR3 spans 15 amino acids. Trimming removed 2 bases from V and 5 bases from J; junction bases left unmatched: 4. Germline V gene data show CDR1 as SGDLS and CDR2 as YYNGEE. CDR3 amino acids: CASSVGTGRTGELFF. CDR3 nucleotides: TGTGCCAGCAGCGTCGGGACAGGGAGGACCGGGGAGCTGTTTTTT.

V is TRBV14 and J is TRBJ1-1; D gene ambiguous. The CDR3 covers 13 residues. Germline loops: CDR1 SGHDN, CDR2 FVKESK. With 0 bases removed from V and 1 base from J, the gap between germline ends came to 3 bases. The chain's CDR3 is CASSQDQNTEAFF. In DNA, the CDR3 is TGTGCCAGCAGCCAAGACCAGAACACTGAAGCTTTCTTT.

The chain is built from TRBV19 and TRBJ1-1; D remains ambiguous. This CDR3 is 13 amino acids long. The V end lost 1 base, the J end lost 1 base, and 4 bases lay between the germline ends. Germline V lookup: CDR1 LNHDA, CDR2 SQIVND (reference sequence). CDR3: CASSIARNTEAFF. The DNA for the CDR3 is TGTGCCAGTAGTATAGCCAGGAACACTGAAGCTTTCTTT.

The rearrangement uses TRBV5-1 and TRBJ2-2; TRBD2 matches 11 bases. J lost 2 bases, V lost 4 bases, and 10 bases had no gene match. The germline gives CDR1 SGHRS, CDR2 YFSETQ. This CDR3 is 18 amino acids long. The CDR3 region is CASSPGLAAKLNTGELFF. The CDR3 DNA reads as TGCGCCAGCAGCCCGGGACTAGCGGCCAAATTAAACACCGGGGAGCTGTTTTTT.

V usage is TRBV4-1 and J usage is TRBJ1-2; 7 bases line up with TRBD1. Germline assignment: CDR1 MGHRA and CDR2 YSYEKL. The ends lost 2 bases at V and 6 bases at J; junction bases unmatched: 15. CDR3 length: 17 residues. Written as DNA, the CDR3 is TGCGCCAGCAGCCAACCGCCTTCGAGGGGGCGCATCGATGGCTACACCTTC. This codes for CASSQPPSRGRIDGYTF.

This clone was seen at least ten times. The chain has TRBV6-5 and TRBJ2-1; possibly TRBD2 for D (6 bases). Germline V gene data show CDR1 as MNHEY and CDR2 as SVGAGI. There are 13 residues in the CDR3. The V end lost 5 bases, the J end lost 9 bases, and 14 bases lay between the germline ends. The CDR3 loop reads CASSPTSAGEQFF. The CDR3, as DNA: TGTGCCAGCAGTCCGACTAGTGCGGGTGAGCAGTTCTTC.

To note about this clone: This CDR3 is also generated by other DNA sequences in the sample. V and J are TRBV5-1 and TRBJ1-6, with D possibly matching TRBD1 (5 bases). V lost 0 bases and J 6 bases, leaving 16 bases between the germline ends. This CDR3 has 17 amino acids. The germline CDR1 and CDR2 sequences are SGHRS and YFSETQ. CDR3 protein: CASSLAGGRRFNSPLHF. The DNA of the CDR3 is TGCGCCAGCAGCTTGGCCGGGGGACGGAGATTTAATTCACCCCTCCACTTT.

The CDR3 DNA is TGTGCCAGCAGCGAAGTAGGCACTAGCGGGGGCACCGGGGAGCTGTTTTTT. It encodes CASSEVGTSGGTGELFF. The J gene is TRBJ2-2, the V gene TRBV4-2, with 11 bases identical to TRBD2. The germline V gene encodes CDR1 LGHNA and CDR2 YNFKEQ. V was clipped by 5 bases and J by 4 bases; unmatched bases: 9. There are 17 residues in the CDR3.

This chain uses TRBV18 with TRBJ1-1; TRBD1 agrees at 9 bases. Germline V gives CDR1 KGHSH, CDR2 LQKENI. The J segment lost 4 bases and the V segment lost 5 bases, leaving 5 bases of the junction unmatched. The CDR3 sequence is 14 residues long. The CDR3 sequence is CASSSDRGSTEAFF. The DNA of the CDR3 is TGTGCCAGCTCATCCGACAGGGGGAGCACTGAAGCTTTCTTT.

This chain links TRBV10-3 with TRBJ2-7, with TRBD1 as a possible D gene (5 bases). CDR1 and CDR2 (germline): ENHRY, SYGVKD. V lost 10 bases and J 5 bases, leaving 9 bases between the germline ends. The CDR3 contains 10 residues. CDR3 bases: TGTGCCACCCAGGGCAACGAGCAGTACTTC. This sequence encodes CATQGNEQYF.

V gene TRBV6-1 combines with J gene TRBJ1-2, with D possibly matching TRBD1 (6 bases). With 4 bases removed from V and 4 bases from J, the gap between germline ends came to 10 bases. The CDR3 consists of 13 residues. The V gene's germline CDR1 is MNHNS and CDR2 SASEGT. The CDR3 spells CASSGTVGYGYTF. The CDR3 DNA sequence: TGTGCCAGCAGTGGGACAGTAGGCTATGGCTACACCTTC.

This clone showed up just a few times. The chain uses TRBV7-7 and TRBJ2-7; D is unclear. This CDR3 spans 10 amino acids. Germline-derived CDR1 and CDR2 are SSHAT and FNYEAQ (reference sequence). V was pared by 11 bases and J by 5 bases, with 10 bases between. The CDR3 DNA follows: TGTGCCCAGGATCCCCACGAGCAGTACTTC. Its protein is CAQDPHEQYF.

A few counts support this clone. V is TRBV7-9 and J is TRBJ1-4; D unclear. The CDR3 runs 14 residues. The germline V gene has CDR1 SEHNR and CDR2 FQNEAQ (reference sequence). Trimming shortened V by 1 base and J by 11 bases, and 14 bases separated the two germline ends. The CDR3 region is CASSLGSGGIKLFF. The CDR3 coding sequence is TGTGCCAGCAGCTTAGGCTCCGGCGGTATCAAACTGTTTTTT.

The chain employs TRBV27 and TRBJ2-3; TRBD2 might be the D (6 bases). Germline V CDR1 and CDR2: MNHEY, SMNVEV (reference sequence). V was clipped by 8 bases and J by 2 bases, with 14 bases between them. The CDR3 totals 14 residues. CDR3 bases: TGTGCCAGCTCCTTGGGGAGGACCACAGATACGCAGTATTTT. Amino acid sequence: CASSLGRTTDTQYF.

The chain carries TRBV6-1 and TRBJ1-2, with no clear D. The germline gives CDR1 MNHNS, CDR2 SASEGT. CDR3 length: 12 residues. The ends were cut back, 8 bases at V and 2 bases at J, with 9 bases in the middle. The CDR3: CASVTMNYGYTF. The CDR3 coding sequence is TGTGCCAGCGTTACTATGAACTATGGCTACACCTTC.

This clone was seen once. The V and J genes are TRBV11-3 and TRBJ2-5; TRBD1 matches 8 bases. The DNA end is a closer match to TRBJ2-7, so the J assignment may be wrong. Germline V CDR1 and CDR2: SGHNT, YENEEA. The CDR3 extends over 15 amino acids. The CDR3 spells CASSLAGTGTYEQYF. In nucleotides, the CDR3 is TGTGCCAGCAGCTTAGCAGGGACAGGCACCTACGAGCAGTACTTC.

This sequence joins TRBV2 and TRBJ2-7; TRBD1 is a possible D gene (6 bases). Germline CDR1 and CDR2: SNHLY and FYNNEI. The CDR3 loop spans 14 amino acids. Between the trimmed V and J ends, which lost 3 bases and 6 bases, there was a span of 15 bases. CDR3 nucleotide sequence: TGTGCCAGCAGTGACTCAGGGGATTTGGGCGAGCAGTACTTC. It codes for CASSDSGDLGEQYF. Drawing the rest from reference TRBV2 and TRBJ2-7, the complete variable domain is EPEVTQTPSHQVTQMGQEVILRCVPISNHLYFYWYRQILGQKVEFLVSFYNNEISEKSEIFDDQFSVERPDGSNFTLKIRSTKLEDSAMYFCASSDSGDLGEQYFGPGTRLTVT.

The CDR3 spells CASSLDGGISTDTQYF. The CDR3 nucleotides are TGTGCCAGCAGCTTAGACGGCGGGATTAGCACAGATACGCAGTATTTT. The rearrangement links TRBV7-2 to TRBJ2-3; a possible D gene is TRBD2 (6 bases). The germline CDR1 and CDR2 sequences are SGHTA and FQGNSA. The CDR3 runs 16 residues. V gave up 1 base and J gave up 0 bases, with 11 bases separating them.

The chain joins TRBV28 to TRBJ1-1, with D perhaps matching TRBD1 (6 bases). This CDR3 comprises 12 residues. CDR1 is MDHEN and CDR2 is SYDVKM in the germline V gene. The CDR3 coding sequence is TGTGGGGCCTACAGAGGGGGCACTGAAGCTTTCTTT. This sequence encodes CGAYRGGTEAFF.

This rearrangement joins TRBV15 to TRBJ1-3; perhaps TRBD1 as D (5 bases). The CDR3 spans 17 residues. Per the germline V gene, CDR1 is LNHNV and CDR2 is YYDKDF (reference sequence). V gave up 3 bases and J gave up 0 bases, with 15 bases separating them. The CDR3 nucleotides are TGTGCCACCAGCAGGGCTGACAGACCTATCTCTGGAAACACCATATATTTT. Its protein is CATSRADRPISGNTIYF.